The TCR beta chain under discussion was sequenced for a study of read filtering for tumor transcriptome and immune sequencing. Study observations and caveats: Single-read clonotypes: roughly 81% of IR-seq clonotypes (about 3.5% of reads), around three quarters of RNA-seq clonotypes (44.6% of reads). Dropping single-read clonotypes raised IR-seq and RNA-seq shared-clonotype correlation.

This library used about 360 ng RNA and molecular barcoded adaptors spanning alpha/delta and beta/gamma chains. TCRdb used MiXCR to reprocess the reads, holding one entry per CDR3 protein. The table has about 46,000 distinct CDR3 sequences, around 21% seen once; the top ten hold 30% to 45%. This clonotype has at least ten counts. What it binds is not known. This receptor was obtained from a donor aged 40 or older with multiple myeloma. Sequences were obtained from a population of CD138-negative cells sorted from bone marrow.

The CDR3: CASRGAGLGEQYF. In nucleotides, the CDR3 is TGTGCCAGCAGGGGAGCGGGTTTAGGGGAGCAGTACTTC. The chain recombines TRBV28 with TRBJ2-7, with D possibly being TRBD2 (6 bases). The germline V gene encodes CDR1 MDHEN and CDR2 SYDVKM. Trimming stripped 6 bases from V and 7 bases from J, with 16 bases between. The CDR3 loop spans 13 amino acids.